Below, one TCR beta chain is given with its context. Its antigen is unknown. Looked up from germline, CDR1 is LNHNV and CDR2 is YYDKDF (reference sequence). The CDR3 loop spans 16 amino acids. Trimming cost V 11 bases and J 0 bases, with 17 bases left between them. The source of the sample is a study of CD8+CD57+ T cells in acquired aplastic anemia. About the study: Sorted CD4+ and CD8+ cells gave an average of roughly 3.5 ug of DNA. CD4+ reads averaged roughly 9.8 million in healthy donors. Study-wide findings and caveats: Patients did not significantly differ from controls in CD8+ Simpson's diversity. A set of some 28 CD8+ CDR3 sequences was shared between patients and controls, and these sequences appeared highly expressed in patients.

Genomic DNA was employed as the template in profiling TCR beta VDJ and CDR3. In TCRdb, the reads were re-called with MiXCR into one record per CDR3 protein. The sample contains about 110,000 distinct CDR3 sequences, 40% to 65% of which appear only once. Sample: sorted CD4+, CD8+, or CD8+CD57+ T cells (not recorded which) from PBMCs. This chain links TRBV15 with TRBJ2-6; a possible D gene is TRBD2 (6 bases). The sequence derives from a human donor in good health, serving as a control. The CDR3: CAVGRGTSSGANVLTF. DNA of the CDR3: TGTGCCGTTGGGCGGGGAACGAGCTCTGGGGCCAACGTCCTGACTTTC.